This T cell receptor beta chain was captured by sequencing in a study of blood T cell repertoires in COVID-19. TCRdb's table, derived via immunoSEQ multiplex PCR, lists solely in-frame clones and lacks some. Among about 70,000 clones listed, about four fifths were seen once. In germline, CDR1 is SGHDT, CDR2 YYEEEE. The V gene lost 0 bases and the J gene lost 2 bases, with 15 bases spanning the gap. This CDR3 spans 16 amino acids. The receptor was isolated from a woman between 65 and 79 years old with acute or convalescent COVID-19. The chain is built from TRBV5-6 and TRBJ2-7, with TRBD2 as a possible D gene (6 bases). Sample: peripheral blood. CDR3 sequence (DNA): TGTGCCAGCAGCTTGGGGTTGGTTAGCGGCCCCTACGAGCAGTACTTC. Encoded protein: CASSLGLVSGPYEQYF.